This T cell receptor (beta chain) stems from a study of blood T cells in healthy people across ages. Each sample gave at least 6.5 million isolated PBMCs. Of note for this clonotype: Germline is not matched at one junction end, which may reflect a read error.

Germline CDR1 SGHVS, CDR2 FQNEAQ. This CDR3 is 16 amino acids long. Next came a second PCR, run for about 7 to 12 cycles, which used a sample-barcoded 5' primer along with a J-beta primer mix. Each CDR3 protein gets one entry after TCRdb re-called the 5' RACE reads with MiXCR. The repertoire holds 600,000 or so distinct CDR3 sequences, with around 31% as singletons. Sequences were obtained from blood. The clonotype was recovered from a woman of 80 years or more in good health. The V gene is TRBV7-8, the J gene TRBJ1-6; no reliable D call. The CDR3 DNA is TGTGCCAGCAGCTTAGACAGAGCAAGCCCTAATCCACCCCCCCACTTT. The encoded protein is CASSLDRASPNPPPHF.